This TCR beta chain originates from a study of shared clonotypes between healthy human individuals. Findings and limits, study-wide: Non-shared clonotypes had lower generation probabilities than those shared by all four donors. Incomplete sequencing of sorted subsets was indicated by rarefaction despite large depth. The study found about 5.1% of naive CD4 clonotypes shared across four donors.

The protocol was immunoSEQ multiplex PCR, while the TCRdb copy is restricted to in-frame clones and leaves out a portion. The sample lists around 2.5 million clones, roughly 93% seen once, with 0.36% in the top ten. Participating donors were healthy, HIV-negative adults free of recent acute infections or vaccinations. Concerning this clone itself: What it binds is not known.

The CDR3 totals 17 residues. The V gene end was trimmed by 4 bases and the J gene end by 6 bases; junction bases not matched to a gene: 17. CDR1 and CDR2 from the germline V gene are SGHDT and YYEEEE. The V gene is TRBV5-6, the J gene TRBJ2-3; 7 bases map to TRBD2. Sequencing was carried out using naive CD4+ T cells from PBMCs. Sample subset: CD45RA+ positively selected. The origin of this receptor is a man younger than 35 in good health. Some clones in this sample may be carry-over from other donors' samples. CDR3 region: CASSRITGAGVRDTQYF. CDR3 nucleotide sequence: TGTGCCAGCAGCAGGATAACCGGGGCGGGAGTTAGGGATACGCAGTATTTT.